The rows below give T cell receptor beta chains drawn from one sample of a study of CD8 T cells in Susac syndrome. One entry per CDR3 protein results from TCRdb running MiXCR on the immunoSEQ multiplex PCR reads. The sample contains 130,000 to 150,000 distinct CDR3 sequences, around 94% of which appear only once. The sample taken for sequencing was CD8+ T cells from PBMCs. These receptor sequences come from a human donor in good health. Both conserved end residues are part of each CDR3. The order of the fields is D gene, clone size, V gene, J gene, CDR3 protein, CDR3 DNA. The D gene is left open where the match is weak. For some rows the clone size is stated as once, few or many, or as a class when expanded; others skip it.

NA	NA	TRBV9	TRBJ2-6	CASSVVRQPSGANVLTF	TGTGCCAGCAGCGTAGTTCGGCAGCCCTCTGGGGCCAACGTCCTGACTTTC
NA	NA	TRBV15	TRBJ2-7	CATSRGESEARHEQYF	TGTGCCACCAGCAGAGGGGAATCGGAGGCTCGGCACGAGCAGTACTTC
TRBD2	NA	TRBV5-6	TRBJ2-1	CASSPGTSVYNEQFF	TGTGCCAGCAGCCCCGGGACTAGCGTCTACAATGAGCAGTTCTTC
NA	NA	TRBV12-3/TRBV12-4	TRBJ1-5	CASIEGRGQPQHF	TGTGCCAGCATAGAGGGTCGCGGACAGCCCCAGCATTTT
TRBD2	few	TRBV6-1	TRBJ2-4	CASRLMGGPHIQYF	TGTGCCAGCCGTCTAATGGGAGGGCCTCACATTCAGTACTTC
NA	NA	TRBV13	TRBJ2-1	CASSLVVAAAYNEQFF	TGTGCCAGCAGCTTAGTAGTGGCGGCTGCCTACAATGAGCAGTTCTTC
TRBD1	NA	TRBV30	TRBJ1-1	CARGQTGTEAFF	TGTGCCAGGGGACAGACGGGCACTGAAGCTTTCTTT
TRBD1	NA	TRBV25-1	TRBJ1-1	CASKLDRGQFTEAFF	TGTGCCAGCAAACTAGACAGGGGGCAGTTCACTGAAGCTTTCTTT
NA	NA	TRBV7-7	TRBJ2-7	CASSLGPHYEQYF	TGTGCTAGCAGCTTGGGCCCTCACTACGAGCAGTACTTC
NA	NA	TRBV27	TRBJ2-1	CASRWRGWEGNEQFF	TGTGCCAGCCGTTGGAGGGGGTGGGAGGGCAATGAGCAGTTCTTC
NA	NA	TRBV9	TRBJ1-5	CASSPGAFNQPQHF	TGTGCCAGCAGCCCCGGGGCCTTCAATCAGCCCCAGCATTTT